This entry describes one TCR beta chain. Healthy Caucasian individuals from Russia aged about 6 to 95 served as donors. Peripheral blood samples of roughly 10 milliliters were drawn from each donor. The record originates from a study of blood T cells in healthy people across ages. Through a sample-barcoded 5' primer and a J-beta primer mix, a second PCR was run for roughly 7 to 12 cycles. TCRdb ran MiXCR on the 5' RACE reads and lists one entry per CDR3 protein. The repertoire consists of about 1.6 million distinct CDR3 sequences, with roughly 32% occurring once and the leading ten covering roughly 10%. Germline V gives CDR1 MNHEY, CDR2 SVGAGI. V was clipped by 5 bases and J by 6 bases; unmatched bases: 4. The CDR3 consists of 13 residues.

The TCR originated in a woman in her twenties or thirties in good health. This chain connects TRBV6-5 to TRBJ1-2; 9 bases map to TRBD1. The sample comprised blood. CDR3 protein: CASSNGQGNGYTF. CDR3 nucleotides: TGTGCCAGCAGTAACGGACAGGGGAATGGCTACACCTTC.